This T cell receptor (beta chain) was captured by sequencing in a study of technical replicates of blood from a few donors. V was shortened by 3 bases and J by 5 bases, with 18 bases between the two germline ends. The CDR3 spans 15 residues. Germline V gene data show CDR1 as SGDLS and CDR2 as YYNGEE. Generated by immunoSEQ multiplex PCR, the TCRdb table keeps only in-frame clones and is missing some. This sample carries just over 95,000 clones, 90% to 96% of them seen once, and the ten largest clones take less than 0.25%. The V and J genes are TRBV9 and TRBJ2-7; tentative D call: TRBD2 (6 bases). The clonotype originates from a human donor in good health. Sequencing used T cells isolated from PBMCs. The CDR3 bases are TGTGCCAGCAGCGGGTGGGACTCTCCCGCCCACGAGCAGTACTTC. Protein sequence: CASSGWDSPAHEQYF.